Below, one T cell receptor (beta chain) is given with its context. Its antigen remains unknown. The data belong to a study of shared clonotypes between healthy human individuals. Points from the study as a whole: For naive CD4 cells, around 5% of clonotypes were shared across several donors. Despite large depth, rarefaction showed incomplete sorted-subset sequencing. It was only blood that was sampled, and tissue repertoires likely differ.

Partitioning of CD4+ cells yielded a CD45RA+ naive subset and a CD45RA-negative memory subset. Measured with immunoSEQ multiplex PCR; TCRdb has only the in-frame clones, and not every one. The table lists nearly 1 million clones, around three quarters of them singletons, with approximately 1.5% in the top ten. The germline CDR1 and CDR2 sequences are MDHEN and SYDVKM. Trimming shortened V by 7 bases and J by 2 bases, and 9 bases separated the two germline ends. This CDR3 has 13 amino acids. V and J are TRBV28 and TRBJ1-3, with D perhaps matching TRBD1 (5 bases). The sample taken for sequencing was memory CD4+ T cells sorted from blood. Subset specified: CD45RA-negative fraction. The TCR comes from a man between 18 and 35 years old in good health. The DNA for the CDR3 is TGTGCCAGCACTCCGGGGGCTGGAAACACCATATATTTT. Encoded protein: CASTPGAGNTIYF.